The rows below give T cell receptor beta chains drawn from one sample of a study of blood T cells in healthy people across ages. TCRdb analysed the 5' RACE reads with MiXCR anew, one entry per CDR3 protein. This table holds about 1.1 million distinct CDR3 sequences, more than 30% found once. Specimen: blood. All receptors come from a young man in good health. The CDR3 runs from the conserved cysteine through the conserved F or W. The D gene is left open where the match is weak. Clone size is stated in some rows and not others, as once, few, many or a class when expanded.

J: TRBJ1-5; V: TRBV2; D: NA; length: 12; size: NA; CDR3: CASSAGDHSQHF; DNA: TGTGCCAGCAGTGCTGGTGACCATTCCCAGCATTTT
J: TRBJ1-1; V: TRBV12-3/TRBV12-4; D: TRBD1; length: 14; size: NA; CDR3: CASTRGGPQPEAFF; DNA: TGTGCCAGCACCAGAGGGGGCCCACAGCCTGAAGCTTTCTTT
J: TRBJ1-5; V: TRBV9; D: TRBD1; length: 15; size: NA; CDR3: CASSPQGATGQPQHF; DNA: TGTGCCAGCAGCCCACAGGGGGCGACGGGTCAGCCCCAGCATTTT
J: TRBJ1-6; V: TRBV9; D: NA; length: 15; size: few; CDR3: CASSARSSYNSPLHF; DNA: TGTGCCAGCAGCGCGAGGAGCTCCTATAATTCACCCCTCCACTTT
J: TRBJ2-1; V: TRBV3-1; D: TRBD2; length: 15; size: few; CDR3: CASRRLAGGLGEQFF; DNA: TGTGCCAGCAGACGACTAGCGGGGGGGCTCGGTGAGCAGTTCTTC
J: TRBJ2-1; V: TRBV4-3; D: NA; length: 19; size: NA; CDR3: CASSQEGTEASSSNNEQFF; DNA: TGCGCCAGCAGCCAAGAAGGGACGGAGGCTTCCAGCTCCAACAATGAGCAGTTCTTC
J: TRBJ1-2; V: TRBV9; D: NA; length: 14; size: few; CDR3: CASSVGEAPYGYTF; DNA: TGTGCCAGCAGCGTAGGAGAGGCACCCTATGGCTACACCTTC
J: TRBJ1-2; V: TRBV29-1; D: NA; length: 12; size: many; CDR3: CSVGGGPYGYTF; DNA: TGCAGCGTTGGGGGGGGCCCCTATGGCTACACCTTC
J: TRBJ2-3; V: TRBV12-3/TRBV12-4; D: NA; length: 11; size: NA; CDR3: CASSRQTTQYF; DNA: TGTGCCAGCAGTCGACAAACTACGCAGTATTTT
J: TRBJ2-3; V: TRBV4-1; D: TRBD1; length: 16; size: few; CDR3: CASSLRGGTVTDTQYF; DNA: TGCGCCAGCAGCCTCAGAGGGGGCACAGTCACAGATACGCAGTATTTT
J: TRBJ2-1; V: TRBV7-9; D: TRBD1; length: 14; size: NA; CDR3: CASSFARQGNEQFF; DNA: TGTGCCAGCAGCTTTGCAAGACAGGGAAATGAGCAGTTCTTC
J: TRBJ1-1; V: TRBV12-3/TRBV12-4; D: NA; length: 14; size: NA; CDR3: CASSRRAGYTEAFF; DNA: TGTGCCAGCAGTCGGAGGGCTGGGTACACTGAAGCTTTCTTT
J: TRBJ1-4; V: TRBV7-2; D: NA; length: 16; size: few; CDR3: CASSSEVGWSNEKLFF; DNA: TGTGCCAGCAGCTCAGAGGTGGGGTGGTCTAATGAAAAACTGTTTTTT
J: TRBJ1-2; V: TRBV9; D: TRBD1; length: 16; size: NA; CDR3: CASSAGRGDSNYGYTF; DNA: TGTGCCAGCAGCGCGGGACGTGGGGACAGCAACTATGGCTACACCTTC
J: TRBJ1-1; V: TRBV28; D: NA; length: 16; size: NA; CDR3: CASSLYQGTADTEAFF; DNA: TGTGCCAGCAGTTTATATCAGGGAACGGCGGACACTGAAGCTTTCTTT
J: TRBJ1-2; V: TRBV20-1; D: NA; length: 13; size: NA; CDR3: CSARPEGRNGYTF; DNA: TGCAGTGCTAGACCAGAGGGACGTAATGGCTACACCTTC
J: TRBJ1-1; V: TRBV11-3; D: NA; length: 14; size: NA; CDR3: CASSLGGTGGEAFF; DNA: TGTGCCAGCAGCTTAGGGGGGACGGGCGGTGAAGCTTTCTTT
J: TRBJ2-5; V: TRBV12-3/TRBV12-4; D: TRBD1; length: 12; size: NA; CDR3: CASKSGGETQYF; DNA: TGTGCCAGCAAATCAGGGGGTGAGACCCAGTACTTC
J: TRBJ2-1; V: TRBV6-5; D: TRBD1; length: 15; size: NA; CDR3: CASSYSRTGNNEQFF; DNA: TGTGCCAGCAGTTACTCTAGGACAGGGAACAATGAGCAGTTCTTC
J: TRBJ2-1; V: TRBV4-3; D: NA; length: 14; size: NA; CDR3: CASSQEVQSDEQFF; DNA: TGCGCCAGCAGCCAAGAAGTTCAGTCGGATGAGCAGTTCTTC
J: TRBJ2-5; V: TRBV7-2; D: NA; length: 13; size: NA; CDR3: CASSLADGETQYF; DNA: TGTGCCAGCAGTTTAGCGGACGGGGAGACCCAGTACTTC
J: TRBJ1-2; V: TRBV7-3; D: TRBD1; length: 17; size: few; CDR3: CASSLNPSTGQADGYTF; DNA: TGTGCCAGCAGCTTAAATCCCTCAACGGGACAGGCGGATGGCTACACCTTC
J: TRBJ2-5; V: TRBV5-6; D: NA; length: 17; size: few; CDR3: CASSLLRTRLSGETQYF; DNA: TGTGCCAGCAGCTTACTTAGGACAAGGCTTAGCGGAGAGACCCAGTACTTC
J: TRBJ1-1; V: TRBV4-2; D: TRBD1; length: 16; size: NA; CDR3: CASSQDSGQGYFGAFF; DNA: TGTGCCAGCAGCCAAGACTCGGGACAGGGTTACTTTGGGGCTTTCTTT
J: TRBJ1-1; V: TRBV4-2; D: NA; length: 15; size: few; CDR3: CASSQGTRMNTEAFF; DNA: TGTGCCAGCAGCCAAGGGACTAGGATGAACACTGAAGCTTTCTTT
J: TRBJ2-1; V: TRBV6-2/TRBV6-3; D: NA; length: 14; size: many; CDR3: CASSYSGGYNEQFF; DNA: TGTGCCAGCAGTTACTCGGGAGGTTACAATGAGCAGTTCTTC
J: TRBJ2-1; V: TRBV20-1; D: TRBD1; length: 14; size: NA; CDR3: CSAVGTGQRNEQFF; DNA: TGCAGTGCTGTAGGGACAGGGCAACGTAATGAGCAGTTCTTC